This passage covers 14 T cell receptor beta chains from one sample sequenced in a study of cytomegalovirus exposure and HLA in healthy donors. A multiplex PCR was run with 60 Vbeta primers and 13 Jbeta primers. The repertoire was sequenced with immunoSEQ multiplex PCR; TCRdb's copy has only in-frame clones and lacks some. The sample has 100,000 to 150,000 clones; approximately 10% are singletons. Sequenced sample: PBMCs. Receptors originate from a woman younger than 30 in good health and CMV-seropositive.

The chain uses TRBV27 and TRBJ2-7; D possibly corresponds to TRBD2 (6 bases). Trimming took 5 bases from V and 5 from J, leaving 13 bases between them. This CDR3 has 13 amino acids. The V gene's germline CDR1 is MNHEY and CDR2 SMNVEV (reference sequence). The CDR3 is CASSPPGGNEQYF. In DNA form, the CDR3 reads TGTGCCAGCAGTCCACCTGGGGGGAACGAGCAGTACTTC.

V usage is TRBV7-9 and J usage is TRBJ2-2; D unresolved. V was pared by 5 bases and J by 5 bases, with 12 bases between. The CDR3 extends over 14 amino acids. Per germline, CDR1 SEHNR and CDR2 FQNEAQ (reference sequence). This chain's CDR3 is CASSPNRRTGELFF. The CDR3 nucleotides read TGTGCCAGCAGCCCGAACCGTAGAACCGGGGAGCTGTTTTTT.

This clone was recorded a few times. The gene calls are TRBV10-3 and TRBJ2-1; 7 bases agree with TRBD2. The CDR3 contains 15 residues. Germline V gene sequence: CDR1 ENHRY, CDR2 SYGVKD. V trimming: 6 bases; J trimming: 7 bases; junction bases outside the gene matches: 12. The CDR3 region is CAISITSDGGNEQFF. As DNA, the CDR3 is TGTGCCATCAGCATAACTAGCGATGGTGGGAATGAGCAGTTCTTC.

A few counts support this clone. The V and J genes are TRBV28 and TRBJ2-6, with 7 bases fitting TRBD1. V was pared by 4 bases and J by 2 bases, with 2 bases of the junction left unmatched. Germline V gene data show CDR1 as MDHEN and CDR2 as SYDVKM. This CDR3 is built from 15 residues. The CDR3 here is CASSSTGAGANVLTF. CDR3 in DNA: TGTGCCAGCAGTTCTACAGGGGCTGGGGCCAACGTCCTGACTTTC.

The CDR3 sequence is CASMNRGPQGTEAFF. CDR3 bases: TGTGCCAGTATGAACAGGGGGCCGCAGGGCACTGAAGCTTTCTTT. V and J are TRBV19 and TRBJ1-1, with 9 nucleotides matching TRBD1. Losses at the gene ends were 7 bases for V and 4 bases for J; bases not matched to a gene: 10. Germline V gene lookup returns CDR1 LNHDA and CDR2 SQIVND (reference sequence). The CDR3 spans 15 residues.

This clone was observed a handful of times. Here the CDR3 DNA reads TGCAGCGGCCGGGACAGCCTCACCGGGGAGCTGTTTTTT. Its protein product is CSGRDSLTGELFF. The V and J genes are TRBV29-1 and TRBJ2-2; TRBD1 matches at 7 bases. The length of the CDR3 is 13 residues. The germline gives CDR1 SQVTM, CDR2 ANQGSEA. V was pared by 7 bases and J by 4 bases, with 6 bases of the junction left unmatched.

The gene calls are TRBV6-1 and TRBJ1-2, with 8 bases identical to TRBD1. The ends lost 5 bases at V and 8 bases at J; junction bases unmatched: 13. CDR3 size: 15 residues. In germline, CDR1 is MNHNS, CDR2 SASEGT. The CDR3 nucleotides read TGTGCCAGCAGTTGGGGGACAGGCAAAAAGGAAGGCTACACCTTC. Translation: CASSWGTGKKEGYTF.

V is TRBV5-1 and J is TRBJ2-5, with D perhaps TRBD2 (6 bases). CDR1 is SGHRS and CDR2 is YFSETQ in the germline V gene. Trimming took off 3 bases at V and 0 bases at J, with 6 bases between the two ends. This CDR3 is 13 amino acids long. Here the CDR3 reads CASSWDYQETQYF. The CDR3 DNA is TGCGCCAGCAGCTGGGACTACCAAGAGACCCAGTACTTC.

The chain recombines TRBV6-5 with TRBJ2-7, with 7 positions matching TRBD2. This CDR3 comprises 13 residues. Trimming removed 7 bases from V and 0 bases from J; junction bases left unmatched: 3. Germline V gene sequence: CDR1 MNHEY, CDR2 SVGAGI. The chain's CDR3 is CASIPGGSYEQYF. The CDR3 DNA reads TGTGCCAGCATCCCGGGAGGCTCCTACGAGCAGTACTTC.

The chain's CDR3 is CASSLGPGSVRDEQYF. CDR3 bases: TGTGCCAGCAGCTTAGGCCCGGGGTCAGTCCGGGACGAGCAGTACTTC. The genes are TRBV11-2 and TRBJ2-7; D is perhaps TRBD2 (5 bases). CDR3 length: 16 residues. With 1 base removed from V and 5 bases from J, the gap between germline ends came to 18 bases. Per the germline V gene, CDR1 is SGHAT and CDR2 is FQNNGV.

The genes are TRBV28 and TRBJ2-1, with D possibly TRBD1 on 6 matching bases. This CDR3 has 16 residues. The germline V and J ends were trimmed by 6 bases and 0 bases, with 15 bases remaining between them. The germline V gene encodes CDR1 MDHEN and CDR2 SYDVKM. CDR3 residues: CASSHYRASSYNEQFF. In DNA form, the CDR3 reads TGTGCCAGCAGCCATTACAGGGCGAGCTCCTACAATGAGCAGTTCTTC.

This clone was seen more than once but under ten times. The CDR3 is CASSIGGGMNTEAFF. The CDR3 DNA reads as TGTGCCAGTAGTATAGGAGGCGGGATGAACACTGAAGCTTTCTTT. The rearrangement joins TRBV19 to TRBJ1-1; the D is unclear. The CDR3 has 15 residues. Trimming removed 1 base from V and 0 bases from J, with 9 bases in between. Germline lookup yields CDR1 LNHDA and CDR2 SQIVND (reference sequence). Complete variable domain (other parts from reference TRBV19 and TRBJ1-1): DGGITQSPKYLFRKEGQNVTLSCEQNLNHDAMYWYRQDPGQGLRLIYYSQIVNDFQKGDIAEGYSVSREKKESFPLTVTSAQKNPTAFYLCASSIGGGMNTEAFFGQGTRLTVV.

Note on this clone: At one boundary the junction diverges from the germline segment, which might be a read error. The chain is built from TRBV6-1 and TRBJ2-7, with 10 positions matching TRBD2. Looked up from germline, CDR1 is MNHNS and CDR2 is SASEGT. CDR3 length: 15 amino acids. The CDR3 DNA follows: TGTGCCAGCAACCCCGGGACTAGCGAATCATACGAGAAGTACTTC. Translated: CASNPGTSESYEKYF.

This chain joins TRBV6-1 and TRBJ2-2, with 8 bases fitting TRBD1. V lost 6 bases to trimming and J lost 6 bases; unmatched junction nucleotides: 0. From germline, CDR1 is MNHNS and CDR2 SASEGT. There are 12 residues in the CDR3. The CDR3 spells CASRGQAGELFF. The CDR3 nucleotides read TGTGCCAGCAGGGGACAGGCCGGGGAGCTGTTTTTT.